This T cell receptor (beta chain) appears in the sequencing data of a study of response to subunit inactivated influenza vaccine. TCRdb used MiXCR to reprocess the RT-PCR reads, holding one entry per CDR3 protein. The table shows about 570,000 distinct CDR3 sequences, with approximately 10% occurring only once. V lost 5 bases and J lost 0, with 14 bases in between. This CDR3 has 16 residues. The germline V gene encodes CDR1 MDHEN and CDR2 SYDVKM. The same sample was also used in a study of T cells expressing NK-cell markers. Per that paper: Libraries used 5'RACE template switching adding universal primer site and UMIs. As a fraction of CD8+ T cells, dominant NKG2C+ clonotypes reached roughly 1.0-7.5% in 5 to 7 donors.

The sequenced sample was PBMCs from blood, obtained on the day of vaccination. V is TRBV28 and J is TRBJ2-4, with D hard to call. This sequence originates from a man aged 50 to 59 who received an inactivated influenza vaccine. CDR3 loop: CASSPTSSLAKNIQYF. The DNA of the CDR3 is TGTGCCAGCAGTCCTACCTCGAGTCTAGCCAAAAACATTCAGTACTTC. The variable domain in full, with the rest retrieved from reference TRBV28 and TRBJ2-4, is DVKVTQSSRYLVKRTGEKVFLECVQDMDHENMFWYRQDPGLGLRLIYFSYDVKMKEKGDIPEGYSVSREKKERFSLILESASTNQTSMYLCASSPTSSLAKNIQYFGAGTRLSVL.